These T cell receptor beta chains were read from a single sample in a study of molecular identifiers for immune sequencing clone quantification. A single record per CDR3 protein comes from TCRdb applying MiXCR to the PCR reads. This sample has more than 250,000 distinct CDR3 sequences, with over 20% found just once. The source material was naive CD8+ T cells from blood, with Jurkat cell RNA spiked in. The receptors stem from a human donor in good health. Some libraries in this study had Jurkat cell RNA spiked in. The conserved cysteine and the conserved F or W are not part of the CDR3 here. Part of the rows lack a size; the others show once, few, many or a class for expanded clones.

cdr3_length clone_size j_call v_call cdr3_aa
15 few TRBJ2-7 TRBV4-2 ASSQDISGRAAHEQY
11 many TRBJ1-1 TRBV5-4 ASSSGQEVGAF
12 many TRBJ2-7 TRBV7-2 ASSHTSGGYEQY
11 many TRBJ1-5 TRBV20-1 SARGVSNQPQH
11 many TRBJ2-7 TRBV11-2 ASSLDWQVEQY
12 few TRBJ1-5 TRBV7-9 ASSPPGASQPQH
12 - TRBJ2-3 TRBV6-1 ASSERRGADTQY
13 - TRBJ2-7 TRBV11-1 ASSLATGGDYEQY
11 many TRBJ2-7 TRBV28 ASSEQGAGEQY
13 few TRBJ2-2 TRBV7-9 ASSGPTRTTGELF
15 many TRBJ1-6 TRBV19 ASSRGLDRGRGSPLH
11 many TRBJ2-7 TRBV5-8 ASELSPAYEQY
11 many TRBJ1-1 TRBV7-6 ASSLGSHTEAF
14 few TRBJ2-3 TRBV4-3 ASSQDLSGQPDTHY
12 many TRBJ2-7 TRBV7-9 ASSPGYSSYEQY
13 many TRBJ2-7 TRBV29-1 SVESGLAEGYEQY
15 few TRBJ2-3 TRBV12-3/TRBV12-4 ASSGEGLAGRTDTQY
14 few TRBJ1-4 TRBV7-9 ASSTGQGVGYEKLF
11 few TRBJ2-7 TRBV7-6 ASSPFDSYEQY
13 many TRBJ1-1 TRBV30 AWISKGAFNTEAF
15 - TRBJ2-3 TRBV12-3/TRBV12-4 ASSTPPGGGFTDTQY
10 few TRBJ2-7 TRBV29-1 SVGRNGYEQY
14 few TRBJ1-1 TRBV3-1 ASSRETLLGGTEAF
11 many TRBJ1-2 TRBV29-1 SVPGQGNYGYT
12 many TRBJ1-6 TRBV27 ASSYSRGSSPLH
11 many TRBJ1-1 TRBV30 AWSVFGDTEAF
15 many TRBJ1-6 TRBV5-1 ASSPNNLQGDRSPLH
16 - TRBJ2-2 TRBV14 ASSQEVVAGEGTGELF
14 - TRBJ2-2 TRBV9 ASSVVEGQGAGELF
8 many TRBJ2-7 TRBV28 ASSTYEQY
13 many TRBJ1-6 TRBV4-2 ASSPTWADNSPLH
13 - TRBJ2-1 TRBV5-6 TSSQGQYSYNEQL
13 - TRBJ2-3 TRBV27 ASSLTGTPPDTQY
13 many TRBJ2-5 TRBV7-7 ASSSLAGAQETQY
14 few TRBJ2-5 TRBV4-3 ASSPIEGQRGETQY
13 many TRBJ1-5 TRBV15 ATSRDKGEGQPQH
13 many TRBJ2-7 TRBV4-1 ASSQAKFLGDEQY
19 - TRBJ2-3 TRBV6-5 ASRLPQTSTTLKTSTDTQY
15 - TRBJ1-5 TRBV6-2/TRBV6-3 ASSRTLGTDSNQPQH
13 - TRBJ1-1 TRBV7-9 ASSSPRGVPTEAF
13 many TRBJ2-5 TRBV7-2 ASSKRGLNQETQY
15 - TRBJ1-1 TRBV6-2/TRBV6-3 ASTNAKWGRGRTEAF
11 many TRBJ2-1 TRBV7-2 ASSLVVRSEQF
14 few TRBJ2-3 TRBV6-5 ASSYSGTRGGDTQY
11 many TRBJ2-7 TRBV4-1 ASSQSSGLGAY
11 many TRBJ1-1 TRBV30 AWSVIGIAEAF
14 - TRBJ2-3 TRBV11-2 TSTFSVTPGQDTQY
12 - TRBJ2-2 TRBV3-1 ASSEDGYTGELF
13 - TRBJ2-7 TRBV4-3 ASSQGGGRAYEQY
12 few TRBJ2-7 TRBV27 ASSAAAGAYERY
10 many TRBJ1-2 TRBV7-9 AQGTSYYGYT
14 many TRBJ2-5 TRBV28 ASTLTPQEAQETQY
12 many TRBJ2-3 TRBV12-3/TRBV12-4 ASSLGFGEDTQY
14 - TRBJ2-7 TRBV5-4 ASSLVLGAAPYEQY